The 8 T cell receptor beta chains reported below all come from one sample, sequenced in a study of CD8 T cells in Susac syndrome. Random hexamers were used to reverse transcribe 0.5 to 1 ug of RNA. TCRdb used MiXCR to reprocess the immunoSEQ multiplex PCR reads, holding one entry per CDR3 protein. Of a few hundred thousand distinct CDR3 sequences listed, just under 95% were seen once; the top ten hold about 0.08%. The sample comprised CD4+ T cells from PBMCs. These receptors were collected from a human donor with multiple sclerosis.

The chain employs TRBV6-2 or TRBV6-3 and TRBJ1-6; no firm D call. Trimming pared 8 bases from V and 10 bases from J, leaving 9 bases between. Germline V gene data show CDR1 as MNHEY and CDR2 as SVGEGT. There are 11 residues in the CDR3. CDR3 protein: CASGGGSPLHF. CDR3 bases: TGTGCCAGCGGTGGTGGCTCACCCCTCCACTTT.

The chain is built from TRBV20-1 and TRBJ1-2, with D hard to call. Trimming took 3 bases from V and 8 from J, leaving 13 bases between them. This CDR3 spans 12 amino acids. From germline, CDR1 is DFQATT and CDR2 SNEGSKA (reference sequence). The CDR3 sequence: CSARGEGNGYTF. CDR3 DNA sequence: TGCAGTGCTAGGGGAGAAGGGAACGGCTACACCTTC.

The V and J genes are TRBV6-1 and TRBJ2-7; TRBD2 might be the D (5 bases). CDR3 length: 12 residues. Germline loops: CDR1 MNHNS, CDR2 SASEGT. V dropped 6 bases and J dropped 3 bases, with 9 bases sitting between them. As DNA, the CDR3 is TGTGCCAGCAGCCTGGAGGTCTACGAGCAGTACTTC. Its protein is CASSLEVYEQYF.

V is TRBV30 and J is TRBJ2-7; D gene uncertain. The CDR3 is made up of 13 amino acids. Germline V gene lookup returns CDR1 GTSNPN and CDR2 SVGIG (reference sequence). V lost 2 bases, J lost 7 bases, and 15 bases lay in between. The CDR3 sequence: CAWSSFGVGEQYF. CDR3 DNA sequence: TGTGCCTGGAGTTCTTTCGGCGTAGGAGAGCAGTACTTC.

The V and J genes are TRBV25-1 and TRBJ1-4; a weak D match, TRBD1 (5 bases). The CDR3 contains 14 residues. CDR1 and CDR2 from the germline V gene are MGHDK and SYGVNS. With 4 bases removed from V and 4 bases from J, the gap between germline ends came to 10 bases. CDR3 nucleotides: TGTGCCAGCAGTGGGGGGGGGATTAATGAAAAACTGTTTTTT. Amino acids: CASSGGGINEKLFF.

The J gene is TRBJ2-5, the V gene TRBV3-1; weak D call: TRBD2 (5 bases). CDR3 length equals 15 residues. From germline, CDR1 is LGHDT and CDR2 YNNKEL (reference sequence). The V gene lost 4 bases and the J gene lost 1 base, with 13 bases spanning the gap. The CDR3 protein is CASSLRVAFQETQYF. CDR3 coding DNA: TGTGCCAGCAGCCTTCGAGTAGCGTTCCAAGAGACCCAGTACTTC.

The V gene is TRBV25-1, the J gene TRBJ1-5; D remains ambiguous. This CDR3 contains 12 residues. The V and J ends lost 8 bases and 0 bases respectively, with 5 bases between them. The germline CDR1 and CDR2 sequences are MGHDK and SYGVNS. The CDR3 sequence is CASYYSNQPQHF. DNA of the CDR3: TGTGCCAGCTATTATAGCAATCAGCCCCAGCATTTT.

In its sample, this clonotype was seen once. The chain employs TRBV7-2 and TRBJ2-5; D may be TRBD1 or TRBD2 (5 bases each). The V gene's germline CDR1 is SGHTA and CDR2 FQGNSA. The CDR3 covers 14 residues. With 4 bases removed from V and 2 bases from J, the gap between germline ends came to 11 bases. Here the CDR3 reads CASSSGPRQETQYF. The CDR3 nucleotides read TGTGCCAGCAGCTCGGGGCCGCGACAAGAGACCCAGTACTTC.